This TCR beta chain emerged from a study of identical twins. Broader study findings: Twin pairs' shared out-of-frame alpha sequences were enriched in low generation probability. The study based its conclusions on cross-sectional statistical analysis and did not follow the same donors. High-abundance cord blood beta clonotypes had fewer insertions; memory repertoires showed none.

Trimming cost V 4 bases and J 9 bases, with 13 bases left between them. Per the germline V gene, CDR1 is SGHTA and CDR2 is FQGTGA. The CDR3 consists of 13 residues. Through template switching, a universal primer site was introduced, and the cDNA contained unique molecular identifiers. MiXCR, run by TCRdb on the 5' RACE reads, gives a single entry per CDR3 protein. The table records fewer than 250,000 distinct CDR3 sequences, roughly 10% of them present only once. To note about this clonotype: Its antigen is unknown.

The sequence was obtained from a woman aged 18-29 years in good health. Material: memory (CD45RO+) T cells sorted from blood. This chain links TRBV7-3 with TRBJ2-1; D unresolved. The DNA for the CDR3 is TGTGCCAGCAGCTACACCCCTAGTCCTGAGCAGTTCTTC. Encoded protein: CASSYTPSPEQFF. Filled out from reference TRBV7-3 and TRBJ2-1, the complete variable domain reads GAGVSQTPSNKVTEKGKYVELRCDPISGHTALYWYRQSLGQGPEFLIYFQGTGAADDSGLPNDRFFAVRPEGSVSTLKIQRTERGDSAVYLCASSYTPSPEQFFGPGTRLTVL.